A selection of T cell receptor beta chains follows, all from one sample in a study of blood T cell repertoires in COVID-19. TCRdb keeps only in-frame clones here, not all; method: immunoSEQ multiplex PCR. Of 80,000 to 100,000 clones in the sample, about 95% were seen once. Sample: peripheral blood. These receptor sequences come from a human donor with active COVID-19. The donor label of this sample is uncertain. Each CDR3 is given with its conserved first and last residue. The order of the fields is J gene, D gene, clone size, V gene, CDR3 protein, CDR3 DNA. The D gene is left open where the match is weak. Clone size, where shown, is once, few, many, or a class for clones that have expanded.

TRBJ2-5 - - TRBV28 CASTSGETQYF TGTGCCAGCACCTCCGGGGAGACCCAGTACTTC
TRBJ1-5 - - TRBV5-1 CASSLEQGGQPQHF TGCGCCAGCAGCTTGGAGCAGGGAGGCCAGCCCCAGCATTTT
TRBJ2-7 TRBD1 - TRBV7-2 CASSSTGVGDEQYF TGTGCCAGCAGCTCGACAGGGGTTGGGGACGAGCAGTACTTC
TRBJ2-5 - - TRBV3-1/TRBV3-2 CASSQSPVETQYF TGTGCCAGCAGCCAAAGTCCGGTGGAGACCCAGTACTTC
TRBJ2-1 TRBD1 once TRBV12-3/TRBV12-4 CASSLGQGNEQFF TGTGCCAGCAGTTTAGGACAGGGCAATGAGCAGTTCTTC
TRBJ2-2 - once TRBV6-2/TRBV6-3 CASSSTGHTGELFF TGTGCCAGCAGTAGCACAGGTCACACCGGGGAGCTGTTTTTT
TRBJ1-2 TRBD1 - TRBV7-2 CASTSGQGWYGYTF TGTGCCAGCACCTCGGGACAGGGTTGGTATGGCTACACCTTC
TRBJ2-1 TRBD2 once TRBV11-3 CASSFSSGGNEQFF TGTGCCAGCAGCTTCTCTAGCGGGGGCAATGAGCAGTTCTTC
TRBJ1-2 - few TRBV6-1 CASSELAGRSGYTF TGTGCCAGCAGTGAACTTGCAGGGAGGTCAGGCTACACCTTC
TRBJ2-4 - - TRBV6-5 CASNHRGLGGNIQYF TGTGCCAGCAATCACAGGGGCCTGGGGGGAAACATTCAGTACTTC
TRBJ2-5 TRBD2 once TRBV2 CASSSGTSGQETQYF TGTGCCAGCAGTTCCGGGACTAGCGGCCAAGAGACCCAGTACTTC
TRBJ2-6 - once TRBV5-1 CASSFEGPGANVLTF TGCGCCAGCAGCTTTGAGGGCCCTGGGGCCAACGTCCTGACTTTC
TRBJ2-3 TRBD2 - TRBV19 CASSMGLAGGNPTQYF TGTGCCAGTAGCATGGGACTAGCGGGGGGAAACCCCACGCAGTATTTT
TRBJ2-3 - - TRBV7-9 CASSLDGRSPDTQYF TGTGCCAGCAGCTTAGACGGGAGAAGTCCAGATACGCAGTATTTT
TRBJ2-1 - - TRBV5-1 CASSFAQGWDGEQFF TGCGCCAGCAGCTTTGCGCAGGGATGGGATGGTGAGCAGTTCTTC
TRBJ2-1 TRBD2 - TRBV7-6 CASSFRLAGGNNEQFF TGTGCCAGCAGCTTCCGACTAGCGGGGGGAAACAATGAGCAGTTCTTC
TRBJ1-6 - - TRBV5-5 CASSLVSGTGGSYNSPLHF TGTGCCAGCAGCTTGGTGTCAGGAACCGGGGGTTCCTATAATTCACCCCTCCACTTT
TRBJ2-5 TRBD1 - TRBV7-7 CASSTGQGARETQYF TGTGCTAGCAGCACTGGACAGGGGGCGCGAGAGACCCAGTACTTC